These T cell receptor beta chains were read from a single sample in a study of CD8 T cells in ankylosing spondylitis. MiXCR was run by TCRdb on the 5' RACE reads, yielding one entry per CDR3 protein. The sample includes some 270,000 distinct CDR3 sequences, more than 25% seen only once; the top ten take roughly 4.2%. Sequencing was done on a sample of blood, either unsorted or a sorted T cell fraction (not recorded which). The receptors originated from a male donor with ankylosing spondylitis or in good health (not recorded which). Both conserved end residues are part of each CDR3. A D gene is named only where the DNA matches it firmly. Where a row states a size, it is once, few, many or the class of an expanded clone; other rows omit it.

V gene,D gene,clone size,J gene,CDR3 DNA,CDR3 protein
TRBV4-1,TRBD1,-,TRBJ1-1,TGCGCCAGCAGCTCTCAACCTGGGACAGCGGGAACTGAAGCTTTCTTT,CASSSQPGTAGTEAFF
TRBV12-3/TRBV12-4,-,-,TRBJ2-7,TGTGCCAGCAGGACCCGGGGCGTCGAGCAGTACTTC,CASRTRGVEQYF
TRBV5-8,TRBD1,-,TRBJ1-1,TGTGCCAGCAGCTTGACTGGACAGGGGGACACTGAAGCTTTCTTT,CASSLTGQGDTEAFF
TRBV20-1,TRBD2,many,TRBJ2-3,TGCAGTGCGCGGGGGGGCGTCTCAGATACGCAGTATTTT,CSARGGVSDTQYF
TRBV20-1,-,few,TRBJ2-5,TGCAGTGCTAGAACCTTCGGGGACCCCCAATCGACCCAGTACTTC,CSARTFGDPQSTQYF
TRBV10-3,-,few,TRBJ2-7,TGTGCCATTCGCTCGGGCTACGAGCAGTACTTC,CAIRSGYEQYF
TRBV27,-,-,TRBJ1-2,TGTGCCAGCAGCTACAGGTTTAACTATGGCTACACCTTC,CASSYRFNYGYTF
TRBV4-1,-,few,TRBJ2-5,TGCGCCAGCAGCCGGGTACAAGGCGAGACCCAGTACTTC,CASSRVQGETQYF
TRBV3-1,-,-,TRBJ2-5,TGTGCCAGCAGCCAAGTGCACCTCAGGGGTCAAGAGACCCAGTACTTC,CASSQVHLRGQETQYF
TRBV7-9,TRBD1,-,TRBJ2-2,TGTGCCAGCAGCCGGACAGGGGGCGCGGACACCGGGGAGCTGTTTTTT,CASSRTGGADTGELFF
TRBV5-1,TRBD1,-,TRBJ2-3,TGCGCCAGCAGCTCAAGGACAGGGGGAACAGATACGCAGTATTTT,CASSSRTGGTDTQYF
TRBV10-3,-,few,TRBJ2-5,TGTGCCATCAGTGACCCCCCGGGAGAGACCCAGTACTTC,CAISDPPGETQYF
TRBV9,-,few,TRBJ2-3,TGTGCCAGCAGCCCCCGGGCAGGGCGAGAAAGCACAGATACGCAGTATTTT,CASSPRAGRESTDTQYF
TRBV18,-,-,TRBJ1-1,TGTGCCAGCTCACCCCCGATGACACTTGAAGCTTTCTTT,CASSPPMTLEAFF
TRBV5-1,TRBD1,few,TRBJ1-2,TGCGCCAGCAGCTATACAACAGGGGGCTATGGCTACACCTTC,CASSYTTGGYGYTF
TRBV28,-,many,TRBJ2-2,TGTGCCAGCAGTCCCCCGAACACCGGGGAGCTGTTTTTT,CASSPPNTGELFF
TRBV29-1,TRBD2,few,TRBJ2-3,TGCAGCGTTGAAGATCTTCGGCGGGGGGGCAAGTTAACAGATACGCAGTATTTT,CSVEDLRRGGKLTDTQYF
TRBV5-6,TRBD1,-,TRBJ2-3,TGTGCCAGCAGCTCCATCCCAGACAGGGGGCAAGATACGCAGTATTTT,CASSSIPDRGQDTQYF
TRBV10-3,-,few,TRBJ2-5,TGTGCCATCAGTGAGTCGGACAGAGAAGAGACCCAGTACTTC,CAISESDREETQYF
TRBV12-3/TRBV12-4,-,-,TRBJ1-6,TGTGCCAGCAGTTTCCGGGATTCACCCCTCCACTTT,CASSFRDSPLHF
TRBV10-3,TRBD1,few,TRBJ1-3,TGTGCCATCAGTGGGACAGGGATCAGCTCTGGAAACACCATATATTTT,CAISGTGISSGNTIYF
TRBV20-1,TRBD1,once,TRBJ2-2,TGCAGTGCTAGGAGACAGGGCGTCGTTAGCACCGGGGAGCTGTTTTTT,CSARRQGVVSTGELFF
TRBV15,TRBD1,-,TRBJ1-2,TGTGCCACCAGCTACCGGACAGGGAATGGCTACACCTTC,CATSYRTGNGYTF
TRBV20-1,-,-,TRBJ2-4,TGCAGTGCCGAGGGTCTAGCCAAAAACATTCAGTACTTC,CSAEGLAKNIQYF
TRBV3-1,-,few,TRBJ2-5,TGTGCCAGCAGCCAAGATCTTGGGACTCAAGAGACCCAGTACTTC,CASSQDLGTQETQYF
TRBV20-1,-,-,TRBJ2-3,TGCAGTGCTAGAGCCGGGGCAGATACGCAGTATTTT,CSARAGADTQYF
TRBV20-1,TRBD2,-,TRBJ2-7,TGCAGTGCCCGGAGCGGGACGGGTACCTACGAGCAGTACTTC,CSARSGTGTYEQYF
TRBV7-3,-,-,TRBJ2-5,TGTGCCAGCAGCTTAAAATCCGCGTTTCTGAACGACAGGAACCAAGAGACCCAGTACTTC,CASSLKSAFLNDRNQETQYF
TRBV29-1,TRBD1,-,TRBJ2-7,TGCAGCGTTGAAGATGGACAGGAAGCCTACGAGCAGTACTTC,CSVEDGQEAYEQYF